This T cell receptor beta chain is drawn from a study of neurological immune-mediated disorders. Template-switch 5'RACE cDNA synthesis added a 10-nucleotide unique molecular identifier. The output of every sequencing run, over 190 million TCR-beta sequences, came from 15-18 subjects. TCRdb independently ran MiXCR on the 5' RACE reads; one entry per CDR3 protein. The profile shows under 40,000 distinct CDR3 sequences, 6% to 8.5% of them singletons. For the unsorted libraries, 2 million PBMCs stored at -80 C served as input. This CDR3 comprises 15 residues. V dropped 1 base and J dropped 7; count of bases not matched to a gene: 8. Germline V gene sequence: CDR1 MNHEY, CDR2 SVGEGT. This clonotype was observed many times.

This TCR was recovered from a woman between 40 and 50 years old in good health. The rearrangement uses TRBV6-2 or TRBV6-3 and TRBJ2-7; TRBD2 matches 9 bases. The specimen sequenced was PBMCs. CDR3 residues: CASSYLSTGLAEQYV. The CDR3, as DNA: TGTGCCAGCAGTTACTTGTCCACCGGACTAGCGGAGCAGTACGTC.